The clone carrying this TCR beta chain was seen a handful of times. Its antigen is currently unknown. The data are from a study of shared clonotypes between healthy human individuals. Terminally differentiated effector memory CD45RA+ cells were excluded from the naive CD8 cells, which were CD45RO-negative and positively selected for CCR7. Study outcomes and limitations: Against clonotypes common to all four donors, non-shared ones had lower generation probabilities.

Germline loops: CDR1 MNHNS, CDR2 SASEGT. The CDR3 consists of 15 residues. V shed 2 bases and J shed 2 bases, with 10 bases lying between them. The table came from immunoSEQ multiplex PCR; TCRdb's copy has only in-frame clones and leaves some out. This sample has about 680,000 clones, with 92% found just once. The sequenced sample consisted of naive CD8+ T cells sorted from blood. The rearrangement uses TRBV6-1 and TRBJ2-1, with D possibly matching TRBD1 (5 bases). The source of this sequence is a man aged 30-40 years in good health. CDR3 residues: CASSELDTPYNEQFF. The CDR3 DNA reads as TGTGCCAGCAGTGAACTGGACACGCCCTACAATGAGCAGTTCTTC.